The clone carrying this TCR beta chain was counted a few times. Its target is not known. This sample was included in a study of T cell repertoires in cytomegalovirus infection. On the study more broadly: Recently identified HLA-C-restricted CMV epitopes and well-studied HLA-B-restricted CMV epitopes were used by the study. Carrying CMV and the relevant HLA type showed in public TCR beta signatures.

The study, taken as a whole, reports: Carriers of CMV plus the relevant HLA were identified by cumulative public TCR beta family frequency. Dominant in the ex vivo response were TCR beta clonotypes restricted by HLA-C and specific for CMV.

TCRdb re-called the reads with MiXCR, one entry per CDR3 protein. The table shows about 120,000 distinct CDR3 sequences, with around 30% occurring only once. CDR3 length: 17 amino acids. The germline V and J ends were trimmed by 3 bases and 0 bases, with 17 bases remaining between them. The chain carries TRBV12-3 or TRBV12-4 and TRBJ1-2, with D unclear. The sample here was CD8+ T cells from cultured PBMCs, taken from culture after CMV antigen stimulation. This sequence was found in a human donor in good health (CMV status not recorded). Some clones in this sample may be carry-over from other donors' samples. This chain's CDR3 is CASSFLGQAEPNYGYTF. Here the CDR3 DNA reads TGTGCCAGCAGTTTTTTAGGGCAGGCCGAACCTAACTATGGCTACACCTTC.